This TCR beta chain comes out of a study of cytomegalovirus exposure and HLA in healthy donors. Looking at the study overall: Samples from HLA-typed donors yielded about 80 million unique TCRs in an early data release.

Remarks on this clone: The same CDR3 can be traced to other DNA sequences in this sample.

Researchers ran the PCR with 60 Vbeta and 13 Jbeta primers. Generated by immunoSEQ multiplex PCR, the TCRdb table keeps only in-frame clones and is missing some. The sample yields 95,000 to 150,000 clones, roughly three fifths seen once. Germline loops: CDR1 SGDLS, CDR2 YYNGEE. The CDR3 has 15 amino acids. The V and J ends lost 3 bases and 0 bases respectively, with 10 bases between them. The sequencing sample was made of PBMCs. V usage is TRBV9 and J usage is TRBJ1-3; possibly TRBD1 for D (6 bases). The TCR originated in a man aged 18 to 30 in good health and CMV-seronegative. CDR3 amino acids: CASSEQTGSGNTIYF. The CDR3 DNA sequence: TGTGCCAGCAGCGAACAGACAGGCTCTGGAAACACCATATATTTT.